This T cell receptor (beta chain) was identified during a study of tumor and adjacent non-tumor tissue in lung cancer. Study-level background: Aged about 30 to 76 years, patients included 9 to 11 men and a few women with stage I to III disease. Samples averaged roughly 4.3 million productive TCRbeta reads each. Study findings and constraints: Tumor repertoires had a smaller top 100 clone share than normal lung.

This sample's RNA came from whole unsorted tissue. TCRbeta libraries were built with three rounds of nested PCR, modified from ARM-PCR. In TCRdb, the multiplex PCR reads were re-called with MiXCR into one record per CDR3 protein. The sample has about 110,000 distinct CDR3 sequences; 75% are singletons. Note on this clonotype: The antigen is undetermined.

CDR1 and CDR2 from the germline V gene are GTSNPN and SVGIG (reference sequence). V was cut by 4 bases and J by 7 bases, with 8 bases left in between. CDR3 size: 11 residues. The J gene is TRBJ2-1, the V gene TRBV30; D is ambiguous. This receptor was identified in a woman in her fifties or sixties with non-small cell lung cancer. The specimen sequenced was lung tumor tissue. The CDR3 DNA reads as TGTGCCTGGACCCAACTTAATGAGCAGTTCTTC. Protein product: CAWTQLNEQFF.